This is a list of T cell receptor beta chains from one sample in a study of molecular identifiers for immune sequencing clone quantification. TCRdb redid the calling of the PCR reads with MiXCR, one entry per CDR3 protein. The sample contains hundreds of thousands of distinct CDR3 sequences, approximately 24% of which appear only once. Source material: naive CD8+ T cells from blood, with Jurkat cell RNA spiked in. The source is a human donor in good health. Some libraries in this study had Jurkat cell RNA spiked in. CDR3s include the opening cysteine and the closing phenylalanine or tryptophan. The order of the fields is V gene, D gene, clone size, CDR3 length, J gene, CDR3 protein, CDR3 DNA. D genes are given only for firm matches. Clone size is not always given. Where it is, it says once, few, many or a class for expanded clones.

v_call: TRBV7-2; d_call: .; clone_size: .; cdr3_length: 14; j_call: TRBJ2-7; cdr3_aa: CASSPLVGSYEQYF; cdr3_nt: TGTGCCAGCAGCCCCCTGGTGGGCTCCTACGAGCAGTACTTC
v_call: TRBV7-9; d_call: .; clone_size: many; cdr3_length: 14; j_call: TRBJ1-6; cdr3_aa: CASSSIIANSPLHF; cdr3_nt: TGTGCCAGCAGCTCCATTATAGCTAATTCACCCCTCCACTTT
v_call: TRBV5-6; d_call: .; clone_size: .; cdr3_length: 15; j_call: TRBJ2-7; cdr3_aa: CASSIFSRGTHAQYF; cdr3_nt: TGTGCCAGCAGCATCTTCTCGCGCGGGACCCACGCGCAGTACTTC
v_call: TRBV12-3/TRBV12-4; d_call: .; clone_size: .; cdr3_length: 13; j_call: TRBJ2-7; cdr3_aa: CASSPGPTYGQYF; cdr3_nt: TGTGCCAGCAGTCCGGGGCCAACCTACGGGCAGTACTTC
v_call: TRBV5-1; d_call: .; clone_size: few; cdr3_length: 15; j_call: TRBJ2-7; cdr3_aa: CASSSDQGTGYEQYF; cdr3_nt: TGCGCCAGCTCATCAGATCAGGGTACCGGCTACGAGCAGTACTTC
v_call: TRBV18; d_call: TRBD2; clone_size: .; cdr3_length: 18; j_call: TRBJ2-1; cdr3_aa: CASRPLTSGGGDYNEQFF; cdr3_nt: TGTGCCAGCCGTCCGTTGACTAGCGGGGGAGGAGATTACAATGAGCAGTTCTTC
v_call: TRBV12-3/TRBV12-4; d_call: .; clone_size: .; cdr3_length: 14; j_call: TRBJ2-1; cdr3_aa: CASTWADGNNEQFF; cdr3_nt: TGTGCCAGCACCTGGGCGGACGGAAACAATGAGCAGTTCTTC
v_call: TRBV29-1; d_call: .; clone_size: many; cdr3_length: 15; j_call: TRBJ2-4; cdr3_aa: CSVEGLHPYGDIQYF; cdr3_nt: TGCAGCGTTGAGGGGCTACACCCCTATGGGGACATTCAGTACTTC
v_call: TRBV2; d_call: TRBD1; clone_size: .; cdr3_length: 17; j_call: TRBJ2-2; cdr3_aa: CASSEERGQGYTGELFF; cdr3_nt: TGTGCCAGCAGTGAAGAGCGGGGACAGGGGTACACCGGGGAGCTGTTTTTT
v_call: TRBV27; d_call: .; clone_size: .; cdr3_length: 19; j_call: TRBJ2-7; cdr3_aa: CASSAILRHRRGSSYEQYF; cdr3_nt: TGTGCCAGCAGTGCCATTCTTCGCCACAGGAGGGGGAGCTCCTACGAGCAGTACTTC
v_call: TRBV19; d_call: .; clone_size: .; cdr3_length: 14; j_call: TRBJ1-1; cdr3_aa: CPSSTGTFNTEAFF; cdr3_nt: TGTCCCAGTAGTACCGGGACATTCAACACTGAAGCTTTCTTT
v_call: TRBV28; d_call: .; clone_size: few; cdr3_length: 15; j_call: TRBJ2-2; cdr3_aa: CASSYRGLRAGELFF; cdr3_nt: .
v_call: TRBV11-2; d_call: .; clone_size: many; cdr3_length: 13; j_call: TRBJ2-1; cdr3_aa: CASSSPLEDRQFF; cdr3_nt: TGTGCCAGCAGCTCCCCCTTGGAGGACCGGCAGTTCTTC
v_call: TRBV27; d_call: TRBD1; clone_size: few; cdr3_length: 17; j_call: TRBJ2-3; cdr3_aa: CASNDGQGALEADTQYF; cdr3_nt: TGTGCCAGCAATGATGGACAGGGGGCATTAGAGGCAGATACGCAGTATTTT
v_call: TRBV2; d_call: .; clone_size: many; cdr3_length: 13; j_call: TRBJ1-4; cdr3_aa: CASSPGDNEKLFF; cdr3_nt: TGTGCCAGCAGTCCCGGGGATAATGAAAAACTGTTTTTT
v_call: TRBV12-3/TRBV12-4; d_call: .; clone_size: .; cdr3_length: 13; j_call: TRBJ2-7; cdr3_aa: CASRDGTFYEQYF; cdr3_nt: TGTGCCAGCCGGGACGGAACCTTCTACGAGCAGTACTTC
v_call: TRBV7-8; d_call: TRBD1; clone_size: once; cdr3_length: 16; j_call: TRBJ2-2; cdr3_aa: CASSEKGQGSAGELFF; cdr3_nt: TGTGCCAGCAGCGAAAAGGGACAGGGAAGTGCCGGGGAGCTGTTTTTT
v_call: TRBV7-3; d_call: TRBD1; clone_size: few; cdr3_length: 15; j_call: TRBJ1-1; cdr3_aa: CASSSQGARGTEAFF; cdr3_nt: TGTGCCAGCAGCTCACAGGGGGCGCGTGGCACTGAAGCTTTCTTT
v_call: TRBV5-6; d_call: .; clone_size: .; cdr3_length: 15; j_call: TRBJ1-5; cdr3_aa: CASSLGGGFGQPQHF; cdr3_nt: TGTGCCAGCAGCTTGGGGGGAGGATTTGGTCAGCCCCAGCATTTT
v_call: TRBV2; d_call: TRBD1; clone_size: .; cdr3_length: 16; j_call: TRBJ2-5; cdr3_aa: CASSHPGQMYQETQCF; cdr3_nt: TGTGCCAGCAGCCACCCGGGACAGATGTACCAAGAGACCCAGTGCTTC
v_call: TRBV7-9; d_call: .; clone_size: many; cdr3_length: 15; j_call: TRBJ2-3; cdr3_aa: CASSPYPTFTDTQYF; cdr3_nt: TGTGCCAGCAGCCCATACCCTACGTTCACAGATACGCAGTATTTT
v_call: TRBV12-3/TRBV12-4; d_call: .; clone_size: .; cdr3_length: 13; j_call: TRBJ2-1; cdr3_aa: CASSTGTINEQFF; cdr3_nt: TGTGCCAGCAGTACCGGGACGATCAATGAGCAGTTCTTC
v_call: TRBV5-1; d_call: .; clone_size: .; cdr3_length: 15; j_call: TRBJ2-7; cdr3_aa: CASSSGRERNHEQYF; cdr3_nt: TGCGCCAGCAGCTCGGGTCGGGAGAGAAATCACGAGCAGTACTTC
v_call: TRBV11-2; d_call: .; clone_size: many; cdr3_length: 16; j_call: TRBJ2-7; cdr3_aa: CASSLLARGKHDEQYF; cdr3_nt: TGTGCCAGCAGCCTCCTGGCTCGGGGGAAGCACGACGAGCAGTACTTC
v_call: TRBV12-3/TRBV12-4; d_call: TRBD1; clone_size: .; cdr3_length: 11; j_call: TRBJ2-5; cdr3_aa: CAGDRGKTQYF; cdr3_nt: TGTGCCGGGGACAGGGGAAAGACCCAGTACTTC
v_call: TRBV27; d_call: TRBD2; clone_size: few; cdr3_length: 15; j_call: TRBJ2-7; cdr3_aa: CASSLSASGSYEQYF; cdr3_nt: TGTGCCAGCAGTTTATCCGCTAGCGGGAGCTACGAGCAGTACTTC
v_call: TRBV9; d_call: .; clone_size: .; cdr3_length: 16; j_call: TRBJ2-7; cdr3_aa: CASSVDPRESSYEQYF; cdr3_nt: TGTGCCAGCAGCGTAGATCCGCGGGAAAGCTCCTACGAGCAGTACTTC
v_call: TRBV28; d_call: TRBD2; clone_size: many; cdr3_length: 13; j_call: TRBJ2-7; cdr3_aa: CASPGLAGPKQYF; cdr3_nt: TGTGCCAGTCCGGGACTAGCGGGCCCGAAGCAGTACTTC
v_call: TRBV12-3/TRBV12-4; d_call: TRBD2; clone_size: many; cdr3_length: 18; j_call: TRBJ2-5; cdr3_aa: CASSLGIRGLAAEETQYF; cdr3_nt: TGTGCCAGCAGTTTAGGTATTAGGGGACTAGCGGCTGAAGAGACCCAGTACTTC
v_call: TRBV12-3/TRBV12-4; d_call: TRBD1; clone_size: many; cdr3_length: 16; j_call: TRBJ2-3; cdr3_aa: CASSSPGQELTDTQYF; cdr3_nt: TGTGCCAGCAGTTCGCCGGGACAGGAACTCACAGATACGCAGTATTTT
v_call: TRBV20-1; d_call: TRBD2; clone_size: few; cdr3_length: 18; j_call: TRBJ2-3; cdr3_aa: CSASLKGGVAGATDTQYF; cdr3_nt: TGCAGTGCTAGTCTGAAGGGGGGGGTAGCGGGAGCGACAGATACGCAGTATTTT
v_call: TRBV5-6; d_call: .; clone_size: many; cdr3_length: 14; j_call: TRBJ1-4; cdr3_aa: CASSPDALTEKLFF; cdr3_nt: TGTGCCAGCAGCCCGGACGCATTAACTGAAAAACTGTTTTTT
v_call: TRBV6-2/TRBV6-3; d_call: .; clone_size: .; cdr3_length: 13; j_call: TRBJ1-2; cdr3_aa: CAGSYGQGRGYTF; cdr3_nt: TGTGCCGGCAGTTACGGGCAGGGACGAGGCTACACCTTC
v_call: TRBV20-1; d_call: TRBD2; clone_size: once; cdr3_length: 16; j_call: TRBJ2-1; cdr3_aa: CSARDTAGLDYSEQFF; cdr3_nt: TGCAGTGCTAGAGATACAGCGGGGTTAGATTACAGTGAGCAGTTCTTC
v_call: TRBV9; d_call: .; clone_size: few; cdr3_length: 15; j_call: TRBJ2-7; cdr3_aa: CASSVGVGSVYEQYF; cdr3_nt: TGTGCCAGCAGCGTAGGTGTCGGCAGCGTCTACGAGCAGTACTTC
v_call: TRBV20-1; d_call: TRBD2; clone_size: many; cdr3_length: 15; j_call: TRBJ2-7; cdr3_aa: CSALGLAGDAYEQYF; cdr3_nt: TGCAGTGCCCTGGGACTAGCGGGAGACGCCTACGAGCAGTACTTC
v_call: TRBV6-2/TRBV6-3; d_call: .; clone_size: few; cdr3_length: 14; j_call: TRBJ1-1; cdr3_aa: CASSYSSGFAEAFF; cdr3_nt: TGTGCCAGCAGTTACTCTTCGGGGTTCGCTGAAGCTTTCTTT
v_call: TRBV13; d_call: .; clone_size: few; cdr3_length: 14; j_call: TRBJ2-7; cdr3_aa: CASSTDRTRDEQYF; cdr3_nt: TGTGCCAGCAGCACAGACCGTACTCGGGACGAGCAGTACTTC
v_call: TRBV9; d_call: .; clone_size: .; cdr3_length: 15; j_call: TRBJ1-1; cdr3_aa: CASSPYRVGDTEAFF; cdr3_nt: TGTGCCAGCAGCCCTTACAGGGTGGGAGACACTGAAGCTTTCTTT
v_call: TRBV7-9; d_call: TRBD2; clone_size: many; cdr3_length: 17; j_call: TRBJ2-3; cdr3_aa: CASSPRTGGDEADTQYF; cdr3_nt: TGTGCCAGCAGCCCCCGGACGGGGGGAGATGAGGCAGATACGCAGTATTTT
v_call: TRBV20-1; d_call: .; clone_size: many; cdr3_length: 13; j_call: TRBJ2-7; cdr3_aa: CSARDYTSYEQYF; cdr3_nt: TGCAGTGCTAGAGATTATACTAGCTACGAGCAGTACTTC
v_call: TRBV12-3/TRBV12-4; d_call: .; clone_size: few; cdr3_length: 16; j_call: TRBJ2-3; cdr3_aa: CASSFSGGSATDTQYF; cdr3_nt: TGTGCCAGCAGTTTTAGTGGGGGCTCCGCCACAGATACGCAGTATTTT
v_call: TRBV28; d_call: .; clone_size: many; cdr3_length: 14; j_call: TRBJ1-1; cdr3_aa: CASSFGLSNTEAFF; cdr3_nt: TGTGCCAGCAGTTTTGGGTTGTCCAACACTGAAGCTTTCTTT
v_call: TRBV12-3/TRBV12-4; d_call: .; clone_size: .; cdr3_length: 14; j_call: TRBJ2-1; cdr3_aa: CASTTHSSYNEQFF; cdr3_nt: TGTGCCAGCACCACCCACAGCTCCTACAATGAGCAGTTCTTC
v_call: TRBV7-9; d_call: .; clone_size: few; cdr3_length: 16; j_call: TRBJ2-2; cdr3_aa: CASSLAPAQNTGELFF; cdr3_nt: TGTGCCAGCAGCTTAGCACCGGCCCAAAACACCGGGGAGCTGTTTTTT
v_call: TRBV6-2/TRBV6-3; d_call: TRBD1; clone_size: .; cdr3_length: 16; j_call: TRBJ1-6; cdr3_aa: CASSYLAATGDSPLHF; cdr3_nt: TGTGCCAGCAGTTACTTGGCCGCGACAGGGGATTCACCCCTCCACTTT
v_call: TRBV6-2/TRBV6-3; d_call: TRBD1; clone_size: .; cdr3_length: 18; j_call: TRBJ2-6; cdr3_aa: CASSYSYGQGSGANVLPF; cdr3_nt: TGTGCCAGCAGTTATTCATACGGACAGGGGTCTGGGGCCAACGTCCTGCCTTTC
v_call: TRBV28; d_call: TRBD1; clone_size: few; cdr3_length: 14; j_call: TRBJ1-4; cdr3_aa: CASSLEQGLGKLFF; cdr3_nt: TGTGCCAGCAGTCTCGAACAGGGGTTGGGGAAACTGTTTTTT
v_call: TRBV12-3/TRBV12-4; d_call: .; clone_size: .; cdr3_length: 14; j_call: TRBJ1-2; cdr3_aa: CASSLTLANYGYTF; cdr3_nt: TGTGCCAGCAGTTTAACACTAGCTAACTATGGCTACACCTTC
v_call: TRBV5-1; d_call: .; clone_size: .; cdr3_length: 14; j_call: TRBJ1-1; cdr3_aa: CASSTRGGGAEAFF; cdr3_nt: TGCGCCAGCAGTACCCGGGGGGGGGGCGCTGAAGCTTTCTTT
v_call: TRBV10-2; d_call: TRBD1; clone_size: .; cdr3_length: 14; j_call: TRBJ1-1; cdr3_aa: CASRRQGVNTEAFF; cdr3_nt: TGCGCCAGCAGACGACAGGGCGTGAACACTGAAGCTTTCTTT
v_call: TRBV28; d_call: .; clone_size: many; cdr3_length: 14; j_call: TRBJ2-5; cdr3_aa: CASSLLAVPETQYF; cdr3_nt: TGTGCCAGCAGTTTATTGGCTGTCCCGGAGACCCAGTACTTC
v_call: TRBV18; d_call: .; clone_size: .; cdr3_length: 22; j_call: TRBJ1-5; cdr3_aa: CASSLNPTGSARGTYSNQPQHF; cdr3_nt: TGTGCCAGCTCACTTAACCCGACAGGAAGCGCGCGGGGGACCTATAGCAATCAGCCCCAGCATTTT
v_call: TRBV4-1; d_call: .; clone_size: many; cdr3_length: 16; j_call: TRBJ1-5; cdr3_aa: CASSQVLGGLGQPQHF; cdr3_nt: TGCGCCAGCAGCCAAGTTCTTGGAGGTCTGGGTCAGCCCCAGCATTTT
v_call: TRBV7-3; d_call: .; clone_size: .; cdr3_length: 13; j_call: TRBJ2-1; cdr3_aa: CASSLGAHNEQFF; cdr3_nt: TGTGCCAGCAGCCTAGGGGCGCACAATGAGCAGTTCTTC
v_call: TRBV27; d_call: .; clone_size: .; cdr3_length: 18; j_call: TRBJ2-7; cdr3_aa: CASSLLMLGRGPNYEQYF; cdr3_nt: TGTGCCAGCAGTTTATTAATGCTCGGGCGGGGGCCCAACTACGAGCAGTACTTC
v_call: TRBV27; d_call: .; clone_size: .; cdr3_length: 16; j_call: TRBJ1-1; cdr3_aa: CASSFGPRGRGTEAFF; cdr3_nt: TGTGCCAGCAGTTTCGGCCCCCGGGGTCGCGGCACTGAAGCTTTCTTT
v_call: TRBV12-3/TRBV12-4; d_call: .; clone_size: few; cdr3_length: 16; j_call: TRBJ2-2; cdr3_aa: CASSSTDTPGTGELFF; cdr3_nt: TGTGCCAGCAGTTCAACGGACACGCCAGGGACCGGGGAGCTGTTTTTT